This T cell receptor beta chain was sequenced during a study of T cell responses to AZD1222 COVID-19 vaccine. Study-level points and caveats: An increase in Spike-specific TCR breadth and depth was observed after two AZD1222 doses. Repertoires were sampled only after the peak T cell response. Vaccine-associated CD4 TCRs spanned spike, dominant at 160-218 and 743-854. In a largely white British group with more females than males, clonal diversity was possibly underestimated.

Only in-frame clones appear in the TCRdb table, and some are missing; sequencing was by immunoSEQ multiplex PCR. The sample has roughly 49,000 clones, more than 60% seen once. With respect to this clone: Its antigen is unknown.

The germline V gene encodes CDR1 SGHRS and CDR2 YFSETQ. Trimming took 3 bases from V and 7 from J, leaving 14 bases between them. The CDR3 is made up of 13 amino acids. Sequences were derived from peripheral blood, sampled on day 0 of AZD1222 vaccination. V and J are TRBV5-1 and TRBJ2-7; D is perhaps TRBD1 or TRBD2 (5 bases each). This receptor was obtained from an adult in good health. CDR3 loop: CASSWAQAGEQYF. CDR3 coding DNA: TGCGCCAGCAGCTGGGCACAGGCGGGTGAGCAGTACTTC.